Following are 21 T cell receptor beta chains from one sample sequenced in a study of blood T cell repertoires in COVID-19. Produced via immunoSEQ multiplex PCR; TCRdb's table is partial and in-frame only. This repertoire shows approximately 170,000 clones, around 84% found once; its top ten account for roughly a fifth. Source material: peripheral blood. The receptors were gathered from a woman at least 80 years old with acute or convalescent COVID-19.

This clone came up a few times. The chain joins TRBV6-6 to TRBJ1-2; 11 bases agree with TRBD1. This CDR3 has 13 amino acids. V shed 6 bases, J shed 5 bases, and the junction held 2 bases outside the gene matches. Looked up from germline, CDR1 is MNHNY and CDR2 is SVGAGI (reference sequence). The CDR3 protein is CASRGQGVYGYTF. For the CDR3, the DNA is TGTGCCAGCAGGGGACAGGGGGTTTATGGCTACACCTTC.

J is TRBJ1-5 and V is TRBV9; D gene unclear. CDR3 length: 15 residues. Germline V gene lookup returns CDR1 SGDLS and CDR2 YYNGEE. The ends were cut back, 4 bases at V and 5 bases at J, with 16 bases in the middle. CDR3 nucleotides: TGTGCCAGCAGCCCCTCGGGGATGGCCGATCAGCCCCAGCATTTT. This encodes CASSPSGMADQPQHF.

The chain carries TRBV24-1 and TRBJ2-2; 10 bases are shared with TRBD2. CDR3 length equals 17 residues. The J segment lost 4 bases and the V segment lost 3 bases, leaving 7 bases of the junction unmatched. Germline V gives CDR1 KGHDR, CDR2 SFDVKD. CDR3 loop: CATSDLTSGKFTGELFF. The CDR3, as DNA: TGTGCCACCAGTGATCTTACTAGCGGGAAATTCACCGGGGAGCTGTTTTTT.

The V gene is TRBV11-2, the J gene TRBJ2-1; 9 bases are a match to TRBD1. Germline-derived CDR1 and CDR2 are SGHAT and FQNNGV. The CDR3 is 16 amino acids. V trimming: 4 bases; J trimming: 1 base; junction bases outside the gene matches: 5. CDR3 region: CASSSSGTGSYNEQFF. The CDR3 coding sequence is TGTGCCAGCAGCTCCTCCGGGACAGGGTCCTACAATGAGCAGTTCTTC.

The chain uses TRBV4-2 and TRBJ2-7; 7 positions agree with TRBD1. The CDR3 has 15 residues. V lost 0 bases, J lost 3 bases, and 5 bases stayed unmatched. Germline CDR1 is LGHNA and CDR2 is YNFKEQ. CDR3 in amino acids: CASSQETGILYEQYF. The CDR3 coding sequence is TGTGCCAGCAGCCAAGAGACAGGGATTCTCTACGAGCAGTACTTC.

The rearrangement joins TRBV9 to TRBJ2-3; 11 bases are a match to TRBD2. V trimming: 0 bases; J trimming: 1 base; junction bases outside the gene matches: 4. The CDR3 spans 17 residues. CDR1 is SGDLS and CDR2 is YYNGEE in the germline V gene. The CDR3 nucleotides read TGTGCCAGCAGCGTAGATGGACTAGCGGGCCGCACAGATACGCAGTATTTT. It codes for CASSVDGLAGRTDTQYF.

For the CDR3, the DNA is TGTGCCAGCAGTTACTTCCAGGGGAGCTCCTACAATGAGCAGTTCTTC. Its translation is CASSYFQGSSYNEQFF. The chain combines TRBV6-6 with TRBJ2-1; weak D call: TRBD1 (6 bases). Germline V gene lookup returns CDR1 MNHNY and CDR2 SVGAGI (reference sequence). The CDR3 sequence is 16 residues long. Trimming took off 1 base at V and 0 bases at J, with 10 bases between the two ends.

The chain carries TRBV9 and TRBJ2-2; 8 nucleotides agree with TRBD1. The CDR3 has 16 residues. The V and J ends lost 3 bases and 5 bases, in that order; junction bases with no gene match: 9. Germline assignment: CDR1 SGDLS and CDR2 YYNGEE. The CDR3: CASSGARDRGTGELFF. As DNA, the CDR3 is TGTGCCAGCAGCGGGGCGCGTGACAGGGGAACCGGGGAGCTGTTTTTT.

This chain uses TRBV2 with TRBJ2-7; 9 bases are shared with TRBD1. Trimming cost V 7 bases and J 3 bases; bases outside gene matches: 10. The germline gives CDR1 SNHLY, CDR2 FYNNEI. The CDR3 length is 15 residues. The CDR3 loop reads CASKEQGARHYEQYF. The CDR3 region has the DNA TGTGCCAGCAAGGAACAGGGGGCGCGACACTACGAGCAGTACTTC.

The count of this clone is one. The CDR3 loop is CASNQGTAYEQYF. DNA of the CDR3: TGTGCCAGTAACCAGGGGACAGCCTACGAGCAGTACTTC. The chain has TRBV19 and TRBJ2-7, with TRBD1 identical over 7 bases. The CDR3 is 13 residues long. J was trimmed by 2 bases and V by 7 bases; bases with no gene match: 5. Germline CDR1 is LNHDA and CDR2 is SQIVND (reference sequence).

The chain is built from TRBV29-1 and TRBJ2-7, with TRBD2 as a possible D gene (6 bases). The CDR3 contains 14 residues. Germline V CDR1 and CDR2: SQVTM, ANQGSEA. The V gene lost 5 bases and the J gene lost 2 bases, with 16 bases spanning the gap. CDR3 sequence (DNA): TGCAGCGTTTCCAGGGACTCCAAGCCCTACGAGCAGTACTTC. This gives the protein CSVSRDSKPYEQYF.

The genes are TRBV3-1 (or the pseudogene TRBV3-2) and TRBJ1-6, with D unresolved. Germline V gene sequence: CDR1 LGHDT, CDR2 YNNKEL (reference sequence). Trimming pared 8 bases from V and 5 bases from J, leaving 13 bases between. This CDR3 spans 14 amino acids. CDR3 in DNA: TGTGCCAGCGCCGCGGTGGAGGATAATTCACCCCTCCACTTT. Translating gives CASAAVEDNSPLHF.

J is TRBJ2-3 and V is TRBV15, with D possibly being TRBD2 (6 bases). Looked up from germline, CDR1 is LNHNV and CDR2 is YYDKDF (reference sequence). Between the trimmed V and J ends, which lost 5 bases and 2 bases, there was a span of 11 bases. This CDR3 has 14 amino acids. The CDR3 nucleotides are TGTGCCACCAGCCGGCGGGAATACACAGATACGCAGTATTTT. This gives the protein CATSRREYTDTQYF.

The chain has TRBV2 and TRBJ1-2, with TRBD1 matching over 7 bases. The J segment lost 5 bases and the V segment lost 5 bases, leaving 8 bases of the junction unmatched. From germline, CDR1 is SNHLY and CDR2 FYNNEI. This CDR3 is 14 amino acids long. CDR3 in DNA: TGTGCCAGCAGTCCTCGGACAGGCGGGTATGGCTACACCTTC. It is translated as CASSPRTGGYGYTF.

The V and J genes are TRBV6-5 and TRBJ1-1; 10 nucleotides match TRBD1. CDR1 is MNHEY, CDR2 SVGAGI, per germline. This CDR3 contains 14 residues. V shed 6 bases and J 3 bases; nucleotides not matched to a gene: 4. The CDR3 DNA reads as TGTGCCAGCAGGGACAGGGGGGGGGACACTGAAGCTTTCTTT. This translates into CASRDRGGDTEAFF.

The chain is built from TRBV7-9 and TRBJ2-1, with TRBD2 matching over 8 bases. The ends lost 5 bases at V and 9 bases at J; junction bases unmatched: 15. The CDR3 contains 16 residues. CDR1 is SEHNR and CDR2 is FQNEAQ in the germline V gene (reference sequence). CDR3 sequence reads: CASSRRGGLAGFEQFF. DNA of the CDR3: TGTGCCAGCAGCCGGAGGGGAGGACTAGCCGGCTTTGAGCAGTTCTTC.

The CDR3 DNA is TGTGCCAGCAGCCAAGTAGGAGCGGGTCGTTACAATGAGCAGTTCTTC. Translation gives CASSQVGAGRYNEQFF. The chain combines TRBV3-1 (or the pseudogene TRBV3-2) with TRBJ2-1; D possibly corresponds to TRBD2 (6 bases). The CDR3 totals 16 residues. CDR1 and CDR2 from the germline V gene are LGHDT and YNNKEL (reference sequence). V gave up 1 base and J gave up 4 bases, with 14 bases separating them.

This chain links TRBV19 with TRBJ1-4; 8 positions match TRBD1. The junction had 0 bases not matched to a gene; V was cut back by 6 bases and J by 0 bases. CDR3 length equals 14 residues. Germline values: CDR1 LNHDA, CDR2 SQIVND (reference sequence). This CDR3 reads CASRQGATNEKLFF. The CDR3 DNA reads TGTGCCAGTAGACAGGGGGCAACTAATGAAAAACTGTTTTTT.

The V call is TRBV7-9, the J call TRBJ2-3, with TRBD1 identical over 8 bases. The germline gives CDR1 SEHNR, CDR2 FQNEAQ (reference sequence). The CDR3 loop spans 15 amino acids. V lost 3 bases to trimming and J lost 0 bases; unmatched junction nucleotides: 2. Written as DNA, the CDR3 is TGTGCCAGCAGCTTGCAGGGGGCTAGCACAGATACGCAGTATTTT. It encodes CASSLQGASTDTQYF.

The chain carries TRBV3-1 (or the pseudogene TRBV3-2) and TRBJ1-1; D is possibly TRBD1 (5 bases). The CDR3 runs 13 residues. V lost 2 bases and J 7 bases, leaving 11 bases between the germline ends. The germline gives CDR1 LGHDT, CDR2 YNNKEL (reference sequence). The CDR3 is CASSQLGEIEAFF. The CDR3 coding sequence is TGTGCCAGCAGCCAACTAGGGGAAATTGAAGCTTTCTTT.

The chain couples TRBV9 to TRBJ1-1; 7 bases agree with TRBD1. The CDR3 spans 14 residues. With 4 bases clipped from V and 0 bases from J, the junction kept 3 bases outside the gene matches. CDR1 is SGDLS and CDR2 is YYNGEE in the germline V gene. CDR3 protein: CASSPQGVNTEAFF. CDR3 sequence (DNA): TGTGCCAGCAGCCCCCAGGGGGTGAACACTGAAGCTTTCTTT.